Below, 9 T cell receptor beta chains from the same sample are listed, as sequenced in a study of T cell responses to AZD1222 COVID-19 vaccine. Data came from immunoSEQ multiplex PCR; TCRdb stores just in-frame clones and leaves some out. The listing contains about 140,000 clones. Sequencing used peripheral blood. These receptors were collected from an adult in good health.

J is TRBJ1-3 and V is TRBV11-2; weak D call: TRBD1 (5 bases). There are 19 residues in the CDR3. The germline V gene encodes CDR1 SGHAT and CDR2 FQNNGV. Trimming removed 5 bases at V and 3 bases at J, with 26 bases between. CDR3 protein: CASSRGGDHPLDFGNTIYF. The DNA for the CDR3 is TGTGCCAGCAGCCGGGGCGGGGACCACCCTCTGGATTTTGGAAACACCATATATTTT.

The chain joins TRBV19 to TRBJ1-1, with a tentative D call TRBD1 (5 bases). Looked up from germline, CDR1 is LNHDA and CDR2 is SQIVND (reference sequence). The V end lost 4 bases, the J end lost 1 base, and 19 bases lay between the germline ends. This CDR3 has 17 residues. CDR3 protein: CASSRPFPGIANTEAFF. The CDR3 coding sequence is TGTGCCAGTAGTAGACCCTTTCCAGGGATCGCGAACACTGAAGCTTTCTTT.

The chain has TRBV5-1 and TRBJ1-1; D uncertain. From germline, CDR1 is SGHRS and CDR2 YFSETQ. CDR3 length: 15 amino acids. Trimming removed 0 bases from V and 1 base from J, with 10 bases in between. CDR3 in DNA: TGCGCCAGCAGCTTGGCAGGAATAAAGAACACTGAAGCTTTCTTT. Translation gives CASSLAGIKNTEAFF.

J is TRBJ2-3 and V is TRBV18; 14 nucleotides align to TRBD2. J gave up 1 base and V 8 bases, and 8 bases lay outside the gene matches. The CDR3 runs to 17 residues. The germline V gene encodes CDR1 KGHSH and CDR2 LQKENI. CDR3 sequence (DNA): TGTGCCAGCCGGACTAGCGGGGGGCCCGGTGGCACAGATACGCAGTATTTT. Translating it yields CASRTSGGPGGTDTQYF.

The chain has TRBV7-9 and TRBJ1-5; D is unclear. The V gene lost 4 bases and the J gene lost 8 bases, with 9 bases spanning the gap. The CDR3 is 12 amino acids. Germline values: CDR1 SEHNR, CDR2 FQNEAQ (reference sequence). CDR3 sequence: CASSYSREPQHF. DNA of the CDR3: TGTGCCAGCAGCTACTCTCGGGAGCCCCAGCATTTT.

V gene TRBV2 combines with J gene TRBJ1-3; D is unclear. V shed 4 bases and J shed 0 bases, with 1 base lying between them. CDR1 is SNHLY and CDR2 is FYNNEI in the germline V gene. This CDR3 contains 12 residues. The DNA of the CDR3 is TGTGCCAGCAGTGTCTCTGGAAACACCATATATTTT. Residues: CASSVSGNTIYF.

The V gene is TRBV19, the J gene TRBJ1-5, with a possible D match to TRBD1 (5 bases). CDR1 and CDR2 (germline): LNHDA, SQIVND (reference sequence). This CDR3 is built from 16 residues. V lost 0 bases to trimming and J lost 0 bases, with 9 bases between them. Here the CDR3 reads CASSIEARDSNQPQHF. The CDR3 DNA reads TGTGCCAGTAGTATAGAAGCCAGGGATAGCAATCAGCCCCAGCATTTT.

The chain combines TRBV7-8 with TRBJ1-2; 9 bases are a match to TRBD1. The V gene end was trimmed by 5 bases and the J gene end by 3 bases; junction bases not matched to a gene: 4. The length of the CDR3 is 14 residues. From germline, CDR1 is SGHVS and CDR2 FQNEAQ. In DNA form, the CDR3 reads TGTGCCAGCAGCGCCGACAGGGGGGACTATGGCTACACCTTC. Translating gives CASSADRGDYGYTF.

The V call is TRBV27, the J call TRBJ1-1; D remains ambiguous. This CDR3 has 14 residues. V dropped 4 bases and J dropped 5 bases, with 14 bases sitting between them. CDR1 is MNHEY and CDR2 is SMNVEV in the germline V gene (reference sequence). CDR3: CASSSLGGLTEAFF. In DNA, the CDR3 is TGTGCCAGCAGTTCCTTGGGAGGGTTGACTGAAGCTTTCTTT.